The clone carrying this T cell receptor beta chain showed up just a few times. Its cognate antigen is unknown. This sample was included in a study of beta chain features in type 1 diabetes. Unmatched junction bases numbered 3, after V lost 4 bases and J lost 6 bases. Germline V gene sequence: CDR1 SGHTA, CDR2 FQGNSA. The CDR3 sequence is 14 residues long. The investigators reverse transcribed all of the isolated RNA, so they sequenced expressed TCRB transcripts. Sequenced by immunoSEQ multiplex PCR; TCRdb stores in-frame clones only, minus some. The sample includes hundreds of thousands of clones, around 9.3% of them seen just once. Points from the study as a whole: The study found moderately but significantly shorter TCRB CDR3s in all four CD4+ subsets of Type 1 diabetes patients.

The purity of all sorted populations exceeded 95%. V is TRBV7-2 and J is TRBJ1-6; TRBD1 matches at 7 bases. The clonotype comes from a man between 25 and 39 years old with type 1 diabetes. The material sequenced was central memory CD4+ T cells from blood. The CDR3 nucleotides read TGTGCCAGCAGCTATCGACAGGGTAATTCACCCCTCCACTTT. Amino acid sequence: CASSYRQGNSPLHF.